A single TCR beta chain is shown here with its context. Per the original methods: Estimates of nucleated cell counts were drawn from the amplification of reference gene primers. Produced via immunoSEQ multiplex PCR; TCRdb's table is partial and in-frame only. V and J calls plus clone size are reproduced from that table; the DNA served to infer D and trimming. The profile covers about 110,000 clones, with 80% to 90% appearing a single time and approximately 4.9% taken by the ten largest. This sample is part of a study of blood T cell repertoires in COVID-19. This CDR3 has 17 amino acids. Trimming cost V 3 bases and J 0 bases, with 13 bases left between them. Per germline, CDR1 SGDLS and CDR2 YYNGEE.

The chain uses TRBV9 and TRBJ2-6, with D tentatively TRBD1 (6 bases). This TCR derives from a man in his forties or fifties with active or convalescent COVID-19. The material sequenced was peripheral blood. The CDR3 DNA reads TGTGCCAGCAGCGCAACGACAGGTTTCTCTGGGGCCAACGTCCTGACTTTC. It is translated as CASSATTGFSGANVLTF.